This T cell receptor (beta chain) appears in the sequencing data of a study of T cell changes during pregnancy in multiple sclerosis. The ends lost 4 bases at V and 6 bases at J; junction bases unmatched: 15. CDR1 SGDLS and CDR2 YYNGEE come from the germline V gene. This CDR3 contains 17 residues. This clone is a singleton in its sample. TCRdb's table, derived via immunoSEQ multiplex PCR, lists solely in-frame clones and lacks some. This sample has around 59,000 clones, with roughly 90% found just once. The sequencing used peripheral blood, collected in the third trimester of pregnancy. The source is a female donor in good health, enrolled as a control in a pregnancy study. The chain recombines TRBV9 with TRBJ2-3; 9 bases are a match to TRBD2. The CDR3 sequence is CASSLQAGTSPSDTQYF. For the CDR3, the DNA is TGTGCCAGCAGCCTACAGGCCGGGACTAGCCCCTCGGATACGCAGTATTTT.